Each of the 2 T cell receptor beta chains below was sequenced from the same sample in a study of blood T cell repertoires in COVID-19. Clones were read by immunoSEQ multiplex PCR, and TCRdb kept only the in-frame ones, dropping some. The sample lists approximately 81,000 clones, 75% to 90% occurring once. The sample was PBMCs or T cells enriched from blood (not recorded which). The receptors were sampled from a woman in her forties or fifties with acute COVID-19.

This sequence joins TRBV13 and TRBJ2-3; a possible D gene is TRBD1 (6 bases). The CDR3 has 15 residues. V lost 4 bases, J lost 4 bases, and 15 bases lay in between. Per germline, CDR1 PRHDT and CDR2 FYEKMQ (reference sequence). CDR3 in DNA: TGTGCCAGCAGCTCCTACAGGGAAAGGGCAGATACGCAGTATTTT. It specifies CASSSYRERADTQYF.

The chain has TRBV2 and TRBJ2-7; the match to TRBD1 covers 9 bases. The junction had 7 bases not matched to a gene; V was cut back by 7 bases and J by 0 bases. The CDR3 runs 15 residues. Germline CDR1 and CDR2: SNHLY and FYNNEI. The CDR3 loop reads CASNRRTGDSYEQYF. CDR3 coding DNA: TGTGCCAGCAACAGAAGGACAGGGGACTCCTACGAGCAGTACTTC.